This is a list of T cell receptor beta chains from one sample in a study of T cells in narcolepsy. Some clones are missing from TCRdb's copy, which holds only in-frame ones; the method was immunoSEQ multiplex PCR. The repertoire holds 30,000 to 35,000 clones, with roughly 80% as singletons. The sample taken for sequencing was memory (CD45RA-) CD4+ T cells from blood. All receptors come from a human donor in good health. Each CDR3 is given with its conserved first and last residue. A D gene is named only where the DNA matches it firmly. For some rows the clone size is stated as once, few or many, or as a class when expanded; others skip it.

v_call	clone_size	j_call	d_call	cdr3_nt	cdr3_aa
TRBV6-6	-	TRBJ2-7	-	TGTGCCAGCAGCAAAGTTCACAGGAGGAGCGCCTACGAGCAGTACTTC	CASSKVHRRSAYEQYF
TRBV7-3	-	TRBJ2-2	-	TGTGCCAGCAGCTTAGAAGGTCCACCCGGGGAGCTGTTTTTT	CASSLEGPPGELFF
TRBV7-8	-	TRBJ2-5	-	TGTGCCAGCAGCTTATTCAGTTTGGGGGCCCAAGAGACCCAGTACTTC	CASSLFSLGAQETQYF
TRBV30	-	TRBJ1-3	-	TGTGCCTGGAGCCCGGGTCGTCGAGGAAACACCATATATTTT	CAWSPGRRGNTIYF
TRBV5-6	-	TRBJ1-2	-	TGTGCCAGCAGCCATGATACAGCTAACTATGGCTACACCTTC	CASSHDTANYGYTF
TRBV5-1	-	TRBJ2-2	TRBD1	TGCGCCAGCAGCGTCCGGGACAGGTCCACCGGGGAGCTGTTTTTT	CASSVRDRSTGELFF
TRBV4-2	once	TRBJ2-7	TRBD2	TGTGCCAGCTCAGCCCGACTAGCGGGAGTCCCGGCGCAGTACTTC	CASSARLAGVPAQYF
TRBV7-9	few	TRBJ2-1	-	TGTGCCAGCAGCCCGGAGGGGGTAATAAGATCCTATTATGAGCAGTTCTTC	CASSPEGVIRSYYEQFF
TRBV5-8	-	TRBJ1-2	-	TGTGCCAGCAACCGTTGGGGGCAGGGAAACTATGGCTACACCTTC	CASNRWGQGNYGYTF
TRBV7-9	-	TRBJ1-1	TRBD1	TGTGCCAGCAGCGCAGGACAGGGCGGGAACACTGAAGCTTTCTTT	CASSAGQGGNTEAFF
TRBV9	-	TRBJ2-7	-	TGTGCCAGCAGCGCTGCTGCAACGACTAGAGGGGTCTACGAGCAGTACTTC	CASSAAATTRGVYEQYF
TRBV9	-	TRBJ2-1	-	TGTGCCAGCAGCGTAAATCCTACTGGGCCCAATGAGCAGTTCTTC	CASSVNPTGPNEQFF
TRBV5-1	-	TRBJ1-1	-	TGCGCCAGCAGCTTGCTTACGGCTGGAATGAACACTGAAGCTTTCTTT	CASSLLTAGMNTEAFF
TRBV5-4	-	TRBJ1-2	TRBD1	TGTGCCAGCAGCGTGGGACAGGGGAAGGGTGGCTACACCTTC	CASSVGQGKGGYTF
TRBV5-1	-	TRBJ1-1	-	TGCGCCAGCAGCTCAGGACAGAGGGGGACTGAAGCTTTCTTT	CASSSGQRGTEAFF
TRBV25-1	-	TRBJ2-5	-	TGTGCCAGCAGTGAATGGGCGGGTGCGGGTAGACAAGAGACCCAGTACTTC	CASSEWAGAGRQETQYF
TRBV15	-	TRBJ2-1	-	TGTGCCACCAGCAGAGGCCCTGGTGGCGGGGACAATGAGCAGTTCTTC	CATSRGPGGGDNEQFF
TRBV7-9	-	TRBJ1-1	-	TGTGCCAGCAGACATGAGGGGTCAGCGAACACTGAAGCTTTCTTT	CASRHEGSANTEAFF
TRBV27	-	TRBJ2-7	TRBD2	TGTGCCAGCAGTTTAAGGGTGGGGGCTAGCGGGAGGGCGGAGCAGTACTTC	CASSLRVGASGRAEQYF
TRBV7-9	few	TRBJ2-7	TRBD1	TGTGCCAGCAGCCCCGGGACAGGGGCCTACGAGCAGTACTTC	CASSPGTGAYEQYF
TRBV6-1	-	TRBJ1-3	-	TGTGCCAGCAGTGAATCGGGGTCTGGAAACACCATATATTTT	CASSESGSGNTIYF